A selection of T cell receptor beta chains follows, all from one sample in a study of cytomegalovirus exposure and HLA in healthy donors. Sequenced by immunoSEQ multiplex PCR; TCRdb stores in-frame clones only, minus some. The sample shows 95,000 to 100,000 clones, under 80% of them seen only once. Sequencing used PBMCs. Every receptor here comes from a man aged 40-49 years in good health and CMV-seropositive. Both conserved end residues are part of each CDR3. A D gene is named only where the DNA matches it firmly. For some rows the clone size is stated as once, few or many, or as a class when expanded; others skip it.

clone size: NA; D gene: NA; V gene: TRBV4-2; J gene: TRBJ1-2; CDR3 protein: CASSQEAGVDLYGYTF; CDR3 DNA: TGTGCCAGCAGCCAAGAAGCAGGGGTGGATTTATATGGCTACACCTTC
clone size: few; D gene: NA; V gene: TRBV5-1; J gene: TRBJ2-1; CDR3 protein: CASTPDGGTYNEQFF; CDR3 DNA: TGCGCCAGCACTCCGGACGGGGGAACTTACAATGAGCAGTTCTTC
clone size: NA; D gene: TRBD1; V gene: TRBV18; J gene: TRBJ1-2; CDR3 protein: CASSPMGQAGNGCTF; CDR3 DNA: TGTGCCAGCTCGCCAATGGGACAGGCTGGCAATGGCTGCACCTTC
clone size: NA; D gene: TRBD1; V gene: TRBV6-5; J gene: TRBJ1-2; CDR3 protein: CASSYVGQGFIYGYTF; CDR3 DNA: TGTGCCAGCAGTTACGTTGGACAGGGGTTCATTTATGGCTACACCTTC
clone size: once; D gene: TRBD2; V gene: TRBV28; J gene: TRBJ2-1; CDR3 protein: CASSLTSGSEEQFF; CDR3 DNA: TGTGCCAGCAGTTTAACTAGCGGGAGCGAGGAGCAGTTCTTC
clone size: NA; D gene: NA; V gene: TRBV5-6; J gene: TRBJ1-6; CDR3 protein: CASTEQYSPLHF; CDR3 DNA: TGTGCCAGCACCGAGCAATATTCACCCCTCCACTTT
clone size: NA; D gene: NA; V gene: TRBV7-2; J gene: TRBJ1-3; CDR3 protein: CASSRQGLPSGNTIYF; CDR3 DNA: TGTGCCAGCAGCCGCCAGGGGTTACCCTCTGGAAACACCATATATTTT
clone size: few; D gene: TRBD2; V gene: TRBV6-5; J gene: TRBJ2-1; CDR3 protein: CASSQGLAANEQFF; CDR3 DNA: TGTGCCAGCAGTCAGGGACTAGCGGCGAATGAGCAGTTCTTC
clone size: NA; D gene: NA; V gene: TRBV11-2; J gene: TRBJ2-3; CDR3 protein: CASSYGGRGDTQYF; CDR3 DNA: TGTGCCAGCAGCTACGGGGGGCGAGGAGATACGCAGTATTTT
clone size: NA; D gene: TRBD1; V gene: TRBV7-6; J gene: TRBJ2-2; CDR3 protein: CASSSWDRVNTGELFF; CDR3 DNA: TGTGCCAGCAGCTCATGGGACAGGGTGAACACCGGGGAGCTGTTTTTT
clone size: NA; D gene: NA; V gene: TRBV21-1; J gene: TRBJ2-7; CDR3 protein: CASSKKKNELGLAGNSYEQYF; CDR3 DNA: TGTGCCAGCAGCAAAAAGAAGAACGAGCTAGGACTAGCGGGGAACTCCTACGAGCAGTACTTC
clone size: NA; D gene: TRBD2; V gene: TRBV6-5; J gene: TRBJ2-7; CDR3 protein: CASRGKGRGREQYF; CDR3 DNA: TGTGCCAGCAGGGGAAAAGGGAGGGGTCGCGAGCAGTACTTC
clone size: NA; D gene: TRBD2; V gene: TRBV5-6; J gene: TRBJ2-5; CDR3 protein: CASSSILTSGRKETQYF; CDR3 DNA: TGTGCCAGCAGCTCTATCCTAACTAGCGGGCGGAAAGAGACCCAGTACTTC
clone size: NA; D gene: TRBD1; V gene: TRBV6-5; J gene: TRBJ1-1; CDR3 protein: CASSAGQGNTEAFF; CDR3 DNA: TGTGCCAGCAGTGCGGGACAGGGGAACACTGAAGCTTTCTTT
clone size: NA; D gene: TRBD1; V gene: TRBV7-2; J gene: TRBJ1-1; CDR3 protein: CASSREQGETEAFF; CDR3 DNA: TGTGCCAGCAGTCGTGAACAGGGGGAGACTGAAGCTTTCTTT
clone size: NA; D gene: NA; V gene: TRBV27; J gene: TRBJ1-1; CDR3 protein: CASSLVGQGGTEAFF; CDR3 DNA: TGTGCCAGCAGTTTAGTTGGGCAGGGAGGCACTGAAGCTTTCTTT
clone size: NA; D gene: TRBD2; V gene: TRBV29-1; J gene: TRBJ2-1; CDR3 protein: CSVEGRGLAGVEQFF; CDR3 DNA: TGCAGCGTTGAAGGGCGGGGACTAGCGGGAGTGGAGCAGTTCTTC
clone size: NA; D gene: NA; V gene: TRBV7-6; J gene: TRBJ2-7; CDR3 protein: CASSLTGYDEQYF; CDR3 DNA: TGTGCCAGCAGCTTAACAGGGTACGACGAGCAGTACTTC
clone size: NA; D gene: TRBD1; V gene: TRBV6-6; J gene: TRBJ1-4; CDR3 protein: CASSRQGNEKLFF; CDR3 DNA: TGTGCCAGCAGCCGACAGGGGAATGAAAAACTGTTTTTT
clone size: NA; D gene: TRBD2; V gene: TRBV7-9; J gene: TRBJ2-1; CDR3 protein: CASSSRAGLAANREQFF; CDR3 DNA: TGTGCCAGCAGTTCGAGGGCGGGACTAGCGGCGAATCGGGAGCAGTTCTTC
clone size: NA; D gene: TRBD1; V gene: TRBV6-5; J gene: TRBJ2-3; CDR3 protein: CASSYQTGGTDTQYF; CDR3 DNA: TGTGCCAGCAGTTACCAAACAGGGGGCACAGATACGCAGTATTTT
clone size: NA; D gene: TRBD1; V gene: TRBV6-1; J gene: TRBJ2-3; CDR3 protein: CASSGHGTGEITQYF; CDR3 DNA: TGTGCCAGCAGTGGTCACGGGACAGGGGAGATTACGCAGTATTTT
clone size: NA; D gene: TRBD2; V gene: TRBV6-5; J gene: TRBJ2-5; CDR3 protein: CASRAGTNQETQYF; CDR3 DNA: TGTGCCAGCAGAGCCGGGACTAACCAAGAGACCCAGTACTTC
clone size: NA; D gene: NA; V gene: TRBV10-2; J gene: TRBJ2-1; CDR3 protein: CASSEHGRGDSRKIF; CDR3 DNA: TGCGCCAGCAGCGAACATGGCAGGGGGGATAGCAGGAAGATCTTC
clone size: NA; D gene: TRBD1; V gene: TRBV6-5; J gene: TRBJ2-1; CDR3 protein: CASSYSIGQGADEQFF; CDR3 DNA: TGTGCCAGCAGTTACTCGATCGGGCAGGGGGCAGATGAGCAGTTCTTC
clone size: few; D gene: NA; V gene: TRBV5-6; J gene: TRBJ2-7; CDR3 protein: CASSFPQGSYEQYF; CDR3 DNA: TGTGCCAGCAGCTTCCCGCAGGGCTCCTACGAGCAGTACTTC
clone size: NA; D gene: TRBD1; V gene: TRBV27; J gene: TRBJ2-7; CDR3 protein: CASSLFPGQGGEQYF; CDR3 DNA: TGTGCCAGCAGTTTATTCCCGGGACAGGGAGGCGAGCAGTACTTC
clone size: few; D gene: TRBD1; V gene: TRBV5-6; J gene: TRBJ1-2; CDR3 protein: CASSPRTGGAWGYTF; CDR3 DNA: TGTGCCAGCAGCCCTCGGACAGGGGGCGCTTGGGGCTACACCTTC
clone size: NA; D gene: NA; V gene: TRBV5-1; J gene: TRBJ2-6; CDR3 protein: CASSLANSGANVLTF; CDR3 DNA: TGCGCCAGCAGCTTGGCCAACTCTGGGGCCAACGTCCTGACTTTC
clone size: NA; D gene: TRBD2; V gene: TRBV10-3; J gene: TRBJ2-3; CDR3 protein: CATIAGGPADTQYF; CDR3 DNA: TGTGCCACCATAGCGGGAGGGCCGGCAGATACGCAGTATTTT
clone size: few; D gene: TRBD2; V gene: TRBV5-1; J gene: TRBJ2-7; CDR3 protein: CASSLRSGGEYEQYF; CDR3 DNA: TGCGCCAGCAGCTTGCGGAGCGGGGGGGAGTACGAGCAGTACTTC
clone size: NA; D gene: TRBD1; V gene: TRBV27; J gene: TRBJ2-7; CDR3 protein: CASSGQATYEQYF; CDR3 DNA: TGTGCCAGCAGCGGACAGGCCACCTACGAGCAGTACTTC
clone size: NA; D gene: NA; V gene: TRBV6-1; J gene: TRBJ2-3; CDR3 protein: CASKWQGTDTQYF; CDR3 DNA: TGTGCCAGCAAATGGCAGGGCACAGATACGCAGTATTTT
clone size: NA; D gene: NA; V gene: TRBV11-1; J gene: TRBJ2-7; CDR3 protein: CASSFPRRGSPNNEQYF; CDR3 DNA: TGTGCCAGCAGCTTCCCCCGCCGAGGGTCGCCAAATAACGAGCAGTACTTC
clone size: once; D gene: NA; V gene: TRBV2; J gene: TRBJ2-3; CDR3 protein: CASSYTSSTDTQYF; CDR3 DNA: TGTGCCAGCAGTTACACGTCTAGCACAGATACGCAGTATTTT
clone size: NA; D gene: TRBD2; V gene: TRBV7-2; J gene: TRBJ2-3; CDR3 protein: CASSLGTSGGVSTDTQYF; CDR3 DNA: TGTGCCAGCAGCTTAGGGACTAGCGGGGGCGTAAGCACAGATACGCAGTATTTT
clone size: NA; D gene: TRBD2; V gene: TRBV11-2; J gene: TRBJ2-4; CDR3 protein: CASRPDTAGGPFQYF; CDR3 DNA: TGTGCCAGCAGGCCAGACACAGCGGGGGGGCCGTTCCAGTACTTC
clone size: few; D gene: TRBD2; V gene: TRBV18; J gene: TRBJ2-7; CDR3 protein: CASSPAGAHEQYF; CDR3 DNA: TGTGCCAGCTCACCAGCGGGAGCCCACGAGCAGTACTTC
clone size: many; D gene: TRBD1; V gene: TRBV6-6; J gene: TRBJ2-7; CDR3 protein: CASSPRGITTYEQYF; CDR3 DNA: TGTGCCAGCAGCCCCAGGGGGATTACGACCTACGAGCAGTACTTC